The clone carrying this T cell receptor (beta chain) was found a few times. Its specificity is unknown. Each single cDNA molecule received a unique molecular identifier. A single record per CDR3 protein comes from TCRdb applying MiXCR to the 5' RACE reads. The sample holds around 58,000 distinct CDR3 sequences; 14% to 15% are singletons and the top ten take about 9.1%. The sample originates from a study of early T cells in non-severe SARS-CoV-2 infection. Study summary: Sequencing used unsorted whole-blood bulk RNA, so chains lack pairing.

General study points: VDJdb matches were skewed toward anti-spike CD8 T cell responses.

This CDR3 region has 15 residues. Trimming removed 5 bases from V and 1 base from J, with 14 bases in between. Germline CDR1 and CDR2: SQVTM and ANQGSEA. The sample consisted of whole blood, taken at baseline. The source is an adult who was a healthcare worker with PCR-confirmed SARS-CoV-2 infection or an uninfected control (not recorded which). The chain employs TRBV29-1 and TRBJ2-2; tentatively, D is TRBD1 or TRBD2 (5 bases each). CDR3 sequence (DNA): TGCAGCGTTCCCGGGACGGAAGAGAACACCGGGGAGCTGTTTTTT. Amino acid sequence: CSVPGTEENTGELFF.